The clone carrying this TCR beta chain was counted a few times. V lost 2 bases and J lost 4, with 11 bases in between. This CDR3 spans 14 amino acids. Germline values: CDR1 SGHTA, CDR2 FQGNSA. The TCR beta CDR3 regions underwent amplification from RNA transcripts. An initial RT-PCR round employing HTBI primers preceded a second-round multiplex PCR. TCRdb recomputed calls from the multiplex PCR reads with MiXCR, one row per CDR3 protein. This table holds hundreds of thousands of distinct CDR3 sequences, about a fifth found once. This sample was included in a study of Graves' ophthalmopathy and Graves' hyperthyroidism.

The chain has TRBV7-2 and TRBJ1-2, with a weak D call TRBD1 (6 bases). Sample: peripheral blood. This sequence originates from a woman aged 18-29 years with stable Graves' hyperthyroidism. Some clones in this sample may be carry-over from other donors' samples. CDR3 bases: TGTGCCAGCAGCTTACAGGGGTTCGGCTATGGCTACACCTTC. Residues: CASSLQGFGYGYTF. The full variable domain, in which reference TRBV7-2 and TRBJ1-2 provide the parts outside the CDR3, is GAGVSQSPSNKVTEKGKDVELRCDPISGHTALYWYRQSLGQGLEFLIYFQGNSAPDKSGLPSDRFSAERTGGSVSTLTIQRTQQEDSAVYLCASSLQGFGYGYTFGSGTRLTVV.